Listed below are T cell receptor beta chains from one sample, sequenced in a study of shared clonotypes between healthy human individuals. The protocol was immunoSEQ multiplex PCR, while the TCRdb copy is restricted to in-frame clones and leaves out a portion. The data show around 2.3 million clones, 90% to 96% seen once. Material: naive CD4+ T cells sorted from blood. The source of these receptors is a man aged 18 to 35 in good health. CDR3s include the opening cysteine and the closing phenylalanine or tryptophan. D genes are given only for firm matches. The size entry is marked missing in some rows and otherwise reads once, few, many or a size class.

clone_size j_call v_call d_call cdr3_aa cdr3_nt
NA TRBJ1-4 TRBV2 TRBD1 CASMGQWGGELFF TGTGCCAGCATGGGACAGTGGGGTGGTGAACTGTTTTTT
NA TRBJ2-1 TRBV5-1 NA CASKHDNGNEQFF TGCGCCAGCAAACACGATAATGGGAATGAGCAGTTCTTC
NA TRBJ2-7 TRBV7-4 TRBD2 CASSARLAGTTRYEQYF TGTGCCAGCAGCGCCCGACTAGCGGGAACGACTCGCTACGAGCAGTACTTC
NA TRBJ1-6 TRBV5-4 TRBD1 CASSPSPDRGRNSPLHF TGTGCCAGCAGCCCCTCACCGGACAGGGGGCGTAATTCACCCCTCCACTTT
NA TRBJ1-1 TRBV6-1 NA CASRMTGWNTEAFF TGTGCCAGCAGGATGACAGGTTGGAACACTGAAGCTTTCTTT
NA TRBJ1-1 TRBV18 NA CASSPVNREGTEAFF TGTGCCAGCTCACCAGTTAACAGGGAAGGCACTGAAGCTTTCTTT
NA TRBJ1-1 TRBV19 NA CASTSTGLNTEAFF TGTGCCAGTACCTCAACGGGGTTGAACACTGAAGCTTTCTTT
NA TRBJ2-1 TRBV6-6 NA CASSYPQVSYNEQFF TGTGCCAGCAGTTACCCCCAGGTATCCTACAATGAGCAGTTCTTC
NA TRBJ2-3 TRBV19 TRBD1 CASSVGQGPDTQYF TGTGCCAGTAGTGTCGGACAGGGGCCAGATACGCAGTATTTT
NA TRBJ2-3 TRBV30 NA CAWSVNLNTDTQYF TGTGCCTGGAGTGTAAACCTAAACACAGATACGCAGTATTTT
once TRBJ1-2 TRBV7-9 NA CASSPRGSGGYTF TGTGCCAGCAGCCCCAGGGGATCTGGGGGCTACACCTTC
NA TRBJ2-2 TRBV6-1 NA CASSETGWTGELFF TGTGCCAGCAGTGAAACGGGATGGACCGGGGAGCTGTTTTTT
once TRBJ2-2 TRBV2 NA CASSEIGPENTGELFF TGTGCCAGCAGTGAAATCGGTCCAGAGAACACCGGGGAGCTGTTTTTT
NA TRBJ1-2 TRBV2 NA CASSLRTTMKGYTF TGTGCCAGCAGTCTCCGGACAACAATGAAAGGCTACACCTTC
NA TRBJ1-4 TRBV4-3 TRBD1 CASSLRGDSNEKLFF TGCGCCAGCAGCCTTAGAGGGGACAGCAATGAAAAACTGTTTTTT
NA TRBJ2-3 TRBV5-1 TRBD2 CASSSTSGSGTDTQYF TGCGCCAGCAGCTCCACTAGCGGGAGCGGCACAGATACGCAGTATTTT
NA TRBJ1-6 TRBV30 NA CAWCTGSGTVYSPLHF TGTGCCTGGTGCACAGGGTCCGGGACGGTTTATTCACCCCTCCACTTT
NA TRBJ2-5 TRBV30 NA CAWIGDGKETQYF TGTGCCTGGATCGGTGACGGAAAAGAGACCCAGTACTTC
NA TRBJ1-2 TRBV14 NA CASSPVKGAGDGYTF TGTGCCAGCAGCCCCGTTAAGGGAGCTGGCGATGGCTACACCTTC
NA TRBJ1-2 TRBV25-1 TRBD1 CASSEYRGPGGYTF TGTGCCAGCAGTGAATACAGGGGGCCGGGTGGCTACACCTTC
NA TRBJ2-5 TRBV9 NA CASSAAPRETQYF TGTGCCAGCAGCGCGGCTCCGAGGGAGACCCAGTACTTC
NA TRBJ2-1 TRBV6-1 TRBD1 CASSGDRTQNEQFF TGTGCCAGCAGTGGGGACAGGACCCAGAATGAGCAGTTCTTC
NA TRBJ2-7 TRBV10-3 TRBD1 CAIIPGQGNYEQYF TGTGCCATCATCCCGGGACAGGGGAACTACGAGCAGTACTTC
NA TRBJ2-2 TRBV15 NA CATSRGWGAKNTGELFF TGTGCCACCAGCAGGGGGTGGGGAGCAAAAAACACCGGGGAGCTGTTTTTT
NA TRBJ2-1 TRBV5-4 TRBD2 CASSSPGAGGPEQFF TGTGCCAGCAGCTCCCCGGGCGCGGGGGGGCCTGAGCAGTTCTTC
NA TRBJ2-7 TRBV13 NA CASSVTGNYEQYF TGTGCCAGCAGCGTCACAGGTAACTACGAGCAGTACTTC
NA TRBJ2-1 TRBV7-9 TRBD2 CASSPRTSYEQFF TGTGCCAGCAGCCCCCGGACTAGCTATGAGCAGTTCTTC
NA TRBJ2-1 TRBV30 TRBD2 CARYGEGVNEQFF TGTGCCCGGTACGGGGAGGGCGTCAATGAGCAGTTCTTC
NA TRBJ2-7 TRBV5-4 TRBD2 CASSLGGLAGDYEQYF TGTGCCAGCAGCTTGGGGGGACTAGCGGGTGACTACGAGCAGTACTTC
NA TRBJ1-4 TRBV7-2 NA CASSLSGVKGEKLFF TGTGCCAGCAGCTTATCGGGGGTTAAGGGGGAAAAACTGTTTTTT
NA TRBJ2-2 TRBV28 TRBD2 CASSLGGANTGELFF TGTGCCAGCAGTTTGGGAGGGGCGAACACCGGGGAGCTGTTTTTT
NA TRBJ1-3 TRBV5-4 NA CASSLDTSGNTIYF TGTGCCAGCAGCTTGGACACCTCTGGAAACACCATATATTTT
NA TRBJ2-1 TRBV5-5 TRBD2 CASSLVLAGGPFLSYNEQFF TGTGCCAGCAGCTTGGTACTAGCGGGAGGGCCATTTTTGTCCTACAATGAGCAGTTCTTC
NA TRBJ2-7 TRBV7-9 TRBD2 CASSRLAGAYEQYF TGTGCCAGCAGCCGCCTAGCGGGGGCCTACGAGCAGTACTTC
NA TRBJ1-1 TRBV7-6 NA CASSFAAGGTEAFF TGTGCCAGCAGCTTTGCAGCGGGGGGCACTGAAGCTTTCTTT
NA TRBJ2-7 TRBV18 NA CASSPPGLTYEQYF TGTGCCAGCTCACCACCGGGGCTGACCTACGAGCAGTACTTC
NA TRBJ2-7 TRBV6-5 NA CASSYSHGAGEQYF TGTGCCAGCAGTTACTCGCACGGTGCGGGCGAGCAGTACTTC
NA TRBJ1-2 TRBV6-5 NA CASSYSRGSSNYGYTF TGTGCCAGCAGTTACTCCAGAGGATCTTCTAACTATGGCTACACCTTC
NA TRBJ2-7 TRBV18 TRBD1 CASSRMDRSYEQYF TGTGCCAGCTCACGGATGGACAGGAGTTACGAGCAGTACTTC
NA TRBJ1-4 TRBV29-1 NA CSVKGRYNEKLFF TGCAGCGTTAAGGGACGGTATAATGAAAAACTGTTTTTT
NA TRBJ1-4 TRBV7-9 NA CASSWAGGVNEKLFF TGTGCCAGCAGCTGGGCCGGGGGCGTAAATGAAAAACTGTTTTTT
NA TRBJ1-2 TRBV9 TRBD1 CASSSRTGVYGYTF TGTGCCAGCAGCTCCAGGACAGGGGTCTATGGCTACACCTTC
once TRBJ2-1 TRBV30 NA CAWSPGVGYYWFF TGTGCCTGGAGTCCGGGGGTGGGGTATTACTGGTTCTTC
once TRBJ1-1 TRBV5-1 NA CASSPPANTEAFF TGCGCCAGCAGCCCACCAGCTAACACTGAAGCTTTCTTT
NA TRBJ2-7 TRBV7-2 TRBD2 CASSGAGTSGRLSYEQYF TGTGCCAGCAGCGGGGCCGGGACTAGCGGGAGATTATCCTACGAGCAGTACTTC
NA TRBJ2-7 TRBV6-6 NA CASSYGTGAYEQYF TGTGCCAGCAGTTACGGGACGGGAGCCTACGAGCAGTACTTC
NA TRBJ1-5 TRBV28 NA CASSLSTRSQPQHF TGTGCCAGCAGTTTATCCACGAGGTCCCAGCCCCAGCATTTT
once TRBJ2-1 TRBV6-1 TRBD2 CASSERVAGGPEQFF TGTGCCAGCAGTGAGAGAGTAGCGGGGGGCCCTGAGCAGTTCTTC
NA TRBJ2-7 TRBV14 NA CASSQDWVELATAYEQYF TGTGCCAGCAGCCAAGATTGGGTCGAGCTAGCGACAGCCTACGAGCAGTACTTC
once TRBJ2-7 TRBV4-1 NA CASSQMGGLSSYEQYF TGCGCCAGCAGCCAAATGGGGGGACTGAGCTCCTACGAGCAGTACTTC
NA TRBJ1-6 TRBV11-2 NA CASSLGSRGYNSPLHF TGTGCCAGCAGCTTAGGCAGCAGGGGCTATAATTCACCCCTCCACTTT